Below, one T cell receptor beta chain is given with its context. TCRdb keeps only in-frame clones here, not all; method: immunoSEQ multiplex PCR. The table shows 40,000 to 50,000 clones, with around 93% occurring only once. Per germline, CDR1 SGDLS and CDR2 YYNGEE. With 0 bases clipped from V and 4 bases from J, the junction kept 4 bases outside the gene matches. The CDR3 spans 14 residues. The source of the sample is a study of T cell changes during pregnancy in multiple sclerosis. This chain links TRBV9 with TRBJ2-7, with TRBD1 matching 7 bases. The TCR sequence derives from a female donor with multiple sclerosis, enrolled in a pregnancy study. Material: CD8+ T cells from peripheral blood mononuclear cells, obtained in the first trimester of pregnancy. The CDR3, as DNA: TGTGCCAGCAGCGTAGCTCGGGACAGTTACGAGCAGTACTTC. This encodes CASSVARDSYEQYF.